Described below is a single T cell receptor beta chain sequence and its context. Source study methods: Researchers report that nucleated cell counts were estimated from reference gene primer amplification. The repertoire was sequenced with immunoSEQ multiplex PCR; TCRdb's copy has only in-frame clones and lacks some. The V and J calls and the clone size are those of that table, but D and trimming were determined from the DNA. This table holds approximately 240,000 clones, around 80% found once. This specimen comes from a study of blood T cell repertoires in COVID-19. On the study more broadly: The samples span acute and convalescent COVID-19 from the United States, Italy and Spain. PBMCs, B-cell-depleted T cells, or T cells provided the cDNA or gDNA that made up the material.

The CDR3 has 13 residues. The V end lost 4 bases, the J end lost 8 bases, and 11 bases lay between the germline ends. The sample consisted of peripheral blood. The source is an elderly woman with active or convalescent COVID-19. The chain links TRBV12-3 or TRBV12-4 to TRBJ2-2; maybe TRBD2 (5 bases). The CDR3 DNA is TGTGCCAGCAGTTATAGAGGGAATGGGGAGCTGTTTTTT. Amino acids: CASSYRGNGELFF.